The sequence of this T cell receptor (beta chain) was determined in a study of response to subunit inactivated influenza vaccine. Points from the study as a whole: There was a suggestion from the authors that each seasonal influenza vaccination recruits few new T cells.

Germline trimming cut 3 bases from V and 1 base from J; bases unmatched to any gene: 4. Germline V gives CDR1 MGHRA, CDR2 YSYEKL. CDR3 length equals 15 residues. One entry per CDR3 protein, called by TCRdb with MiXCR from the RT-PCR reads. Of roughly 760,000 distinct CDR3 sequences in the sample, approximately 21% were seen once. This clonotype showed up just a few times. The antigen is undetermined. This clonotype was obtained from a man in his fifties who received an inactivated influenza vaccine. Source: PBMCs from blood, taken approximately 5 days after vaccination. The J gene is TRBJ2-3, the V gene TRBV4-1; 7 bases are a match to TRBD1. In DNA form, the CDR3 reads TGCGCCAGCAGCCAGAGAGGGGGCCGCACAGATACGCAGTATTTT. Its protein is CASSQRGGRTDTQYF.